This entry features one T cell receptor (beta chain) sequence. Germline V gene data show CDR1 as MDHEN and CDR2 as SYDVKM. CDR3 length: 12 amino acids. Trimming removed 6 bases from V and 4 bases from J, with 10 bases in between. The sample's time point: blood 4 weeks post-SBRT, at nephrectomy. Stated treatment: 15 Gy SBRT to primary tumor, nephrectomy 4 weeks later. This sample was included in a study of radiation and T cells in renal cell carcinoma. TCRdb's copy holds only in-frame clones and misses some; the assay was immunoSEQ multiplex PCR. Seen here are about 76,000 clones, approximately 90% observed once, and the top ten hold around 6%.

The chain carries TRBV28 and TRBJ2-7; D not resolved. The source material was blood, sampled from a patient whose treatment included radiotherapy and nephrectomy. The sequence was obtained from a woman in her seventies with renal cell carcinoma. The chain's CDR3 is CASSYTRYEQYF. In nucleotides, the CDR3 is TGTGCCAGCAGCTATACCCGTTACGAGCAGTACTTC. Together with reference TRBV28 and TRBJ2-7, the CDR3 gives the full variable domain: DVKVTQSSRYLVKRTGEKVFLECVQDMDHENMFWYRQDPGLGLRLIYFSYDVKMKEKGDIPEGYSVSREKKERFSLILESASTNQTSMYLCASSYTRYEQYFGPGTRLTVT.